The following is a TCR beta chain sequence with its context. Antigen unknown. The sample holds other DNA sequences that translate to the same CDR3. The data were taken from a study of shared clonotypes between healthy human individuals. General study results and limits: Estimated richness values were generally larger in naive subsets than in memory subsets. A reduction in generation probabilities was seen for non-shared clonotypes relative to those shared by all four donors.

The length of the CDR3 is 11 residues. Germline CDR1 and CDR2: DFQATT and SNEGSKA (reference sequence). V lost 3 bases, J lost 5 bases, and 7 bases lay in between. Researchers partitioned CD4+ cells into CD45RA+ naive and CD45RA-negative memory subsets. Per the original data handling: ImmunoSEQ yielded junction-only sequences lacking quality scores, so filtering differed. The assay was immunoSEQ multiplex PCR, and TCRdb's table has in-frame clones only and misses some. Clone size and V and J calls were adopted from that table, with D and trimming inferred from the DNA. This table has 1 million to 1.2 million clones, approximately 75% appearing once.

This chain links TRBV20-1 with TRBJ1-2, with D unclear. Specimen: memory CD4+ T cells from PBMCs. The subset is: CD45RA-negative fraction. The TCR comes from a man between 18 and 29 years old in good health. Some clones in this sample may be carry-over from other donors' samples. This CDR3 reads CSARGQYGYTF. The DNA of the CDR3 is TGCAGTGCTAGGGGCCAGTATGGCTACACCTTC.